Listed here are 9 T cell receptor beta chains from one sample, sequenced in a study of blood T cell repertoires in COVID-19. Measured with immunoSEQ multiplex PCR; TCRdb has only the in-frame clones, and not every one. The sample lists about 310,000 clones, approximately 89% occurring once. The sequencing sample was made of peripheral blood. The receptors stem from a woman aged 50 to 60 who had recovered from COVID-19.

The rearrangement uses TRBV28 and TRBJ1-2; D possibly corresponds to TRBD1 (5 bases). The CDR3 is 17 residues long. The germline CDR1 and CDR2 sequences are MDHEN and SYDVKM. The ends were cut back, 3 bases at V and 5 bases at J, with 22 bases in the middle. CDR3 DNA sequence: TGTGCCAGCAGTTTCGAGGCTAGGAATTCGAAGGGGTATGGCTACACCTTC. Protein: CASSFEARNSKGYGYTF.

The CDR3 DNA follows: TGTGCCAGCAGGGGACAGGGGGACGGCAATCAGCCCCAGCATTTT. Its translation: CASRGQGDGNQPQHF. The chain carries TRBV6-6 and TRBJ1-5; 11 bases line up with TRBD1. The CDR3 is 15 amino acids. The J segment lost 2 bases and the V segment lost 6 bases, leaving 3 bases of the junction unmatched. Germline CDR1 MNHNY, CDR2 SVGAGI (reference sequence).

This chain joins TRBV30 and TRBJ2-1; 8 bases match TRBD2. Germline V gene data show CDR1 as GTSNPN and CDR2 as SVGIG (reference sequence). The ends lost 1 base at V and 10 bases at J; junction bases unmatched: 3. The CDR3 has 12 amino acids. CDR3 loop: CAWSASSGEQFF. The CDR3 DNA reads TGTGCCTGGAGTGCTTCTAGCGGGGAGCAGTTCTTC.

J is TRBJ2-2 and V is TRBV5-1; 8 bases are a match to TRBD2. After removal of 0 bases from V and 4 bases from J, the junction contained 5 bases not matched to a gene. The CDR3 is 16 residues long. Germline V gene data show CDR1 as SGHRS and CDR2 as YFSETQ. The CDR3 region is CASSLERGLATGELFF. CDR3 coding DNA: TGCGCCAGCAGCTTGGAGCGGGGGCTCGCCACCGGGGAGCTGTTTTTT.

This clone has just a few counts. The chain is built from TRBV27 and TRBJ2-5; TRBD2 agrees at 11 bases. Germline trimming cut 5 bases from V and 8 bases from J; bases unmatched to any gene: 7. The V gene's germline CDR1 is MNHEY and CDR2 SMNVEV (reference sequence). The CDR3 is made up of 14 amino acids. CDR3 coding DNA: TGTGCCAGCAGTGTCACCGGGACTAGCGGAACCCAGTACTTC. This sequence encodes CASSVTGTSGTQYF.

On this clone: Other DNA sequences of this sample code for an identical CDR3. The V and J genes are TRBV9 and TRBJ2-3, with TRBD2 matching over 9 bases. This CDR3 is built from 15 residues. Germline V gene sequence: CDR1 SGDLS, CDR2 YYNGEE. The V gene end was trimmed by 2 bases and the J gene end by 0 bases; junction bases not matched to a gene: 1. The CDR3 region has the DNA TGTGCCAGCAGCGTCGGACTAGCGAGCACAGATACGCAGTATTTT. The encoded protein is CASSVGLASTDTQYF.

The V and J genes are TRBV5-1 and TRBJ2-1, with 9 bases lining up with TRBD1. CDR1 is SGHRS and CDR2 is YFSETQ in the germline V gene. The CDR3 covers 15 residues. J was trimmed by 4 bases and V by 6 bases; bases with no gene match: 8. The CDR3 DNA is TGCGCCAGCAAAGCCGGGACAGGGACTTACAATGAGCAGTTCTTC. Its translation: CASKAGTGTYNEQFF. Full variable domain (rest looked up from reference TRBV5-1 and TRBJ2-1): KAGVTQTPRYLIKTRGQQVTLSCSPISGHRSVSWYQQTPGQGLQFLFEYFSETQRNKGNFPGRFSGRQFSNSRSEMNVSTLELGDSALYLCASKAGTGTYNEQFFGPGTRLTVL.

The genes are TRBV28 and TRBJ1-2; TRBD1 agrees at 8 bases. Germline V gene data show CDR1 as MDHEN and CDR2 as SYDVKM. The CDR3 totals 16 residues. With 6 bases clipped from V and 2 bases from J, the junction kept 11 bases outside the gene matches. The CDR3 DNA reads as TGTGCCAGCAGACCTCGGACAGGGTCGGGGAACTATGGCTACACCTTC. Translation gives CASRPRTGSGNYGYTF.

The J gene is TRBJ2-3, the V gene TRBV10-3; possibly TRBD1 for D (6 bases). V dropped 3 bases and J dropped 0 bases, with 31 bases sitting between them. In germline, CDR1 is ENHRY, CDR2 SYGVKD. This CDR3 has 22 residues. The CDR3 loop reads CAISDSRGSISGESGSTDTQYF. The CDR3 bases are TGTGCCATCAGTGATTCCCGCGGCTCGATATCAGGGGAATCGGGTAGCACAGATACGCAGTATTTT.